Following are 4 T cell receptor beta chains from one sample sequenced in a study of T cells in Graves' hyperthyroidism and ophthalmopathy. Amplified TCR beta CDR3 regions derived from RNA transcripts. During a first-round RT-PCR of the TCR CDR3, the HTBI primer set was used. From the multiplex PCR reads, TCRdb called clonotypes with MiXCR, one entry per CDR3 protein. The sample has around 340,000 distinct CDR3 sequences, 21% seen once. The specimen sequenced was blood. All receptors derive from a woman aged 45 to 65 with Graves' hyperthyroidism.

Ten or more counts support this clonotype. CDR3 residues: CASSLTGTAAYNEQFF. CDR3 DNA sequence: TGTGCCAGCAGCTTGACGGGGACAGCCGCCTACAATGAGCAGTTCTTC. J is TRBJ2-1 and V is TRBV7-3; 7 positions agree with TRBD1. The CDR3 length is 16 residues. V shed 3 bases, J shed 2 bases, and the junction held 7 bases outside the gene matches. Germline V gene data show CDR1 as SGHTA and CDR2 as FQGTGA. The complete variable domain, with remaining parts taken from reference TRBV7-3 and TRBJ2-1, reads GAGVSQTPSNKVTEKGKYVELRCDPISGHTALYWYRQSLGQGPEFLIYFQGTGAADDSGLPNDRFFAVRPEGSVSTLKIQRTERGDSAVYLCASSLTGTAAYNEQFFGPGTRLTVL.

This clonotype was recorded many times. The V gene is TRBV6-2 or TRBV6-3, the J gene TRBJ2-5; TRBD2 agrees at 10 bases. Per the germline V gene, CDR1 is MNHEY and CDR2 is SVGEGT. This CDR3 contains 14 residues. The V segment lost 6 bases and the J segment 9 bases; nucleotides outside the gene matches: 10. The CDR3 sequence: CASRSGGAGAAQYF. The CDR3 region has the DNA TGTGCCAGCAGGAGCGGGGGGGCCGGGGCGGCCCAGTACTTC.

This clonotype was seen ten or more times. The chain is built from TRBV12-3 or TRBV12-4 and TRBJ2-2; TRBD2 aligns across 14 bases. V gave up 4 bases and J gave up 4 bases; unmatched junction bases: 2. CDR3 length: 16 residues. CDR3 protein: CASSSGLAGVTGELFF. For the CDR3, the DNA is TGTGCCAGCAGTTCGGGACTAGCGGGAGTCACCGGGGAGCTGTTTTTT.

This clonotype was recorded at least ten times. The chain couples TRBV12-3 or TRBV12-4 to TRBJ1-2; 7 nucleotides agree with TRBD1. Unmatched junction bases numbered 12, after V lost 6 bases and J lost 2 bases. There are 16 residues in the CDR3. In nucleotides, the CDR3 is TGTGCCAGCAGCATGGGAGGGGGCGACCTCAACTATGGCTACACCTTC. Its translation is CASSMGGGDLNYGYTF.